This TCR beta chain is from a study of blood T cells in healthy people across ages. Study conclusions and caveats: Roughly linear age-related decline in beta diversity appeared, significant by age 40.

Note on this clonotype: The antigen remains unidentified.

The V segment lost 1 base and the J segment 1 base; nucleotides outside the gene matches: 4. The V gene's germline CDR1 is SQVTM and CDR2 ANQGSEA. The length of the CDR3 is 15 residues. Then a second PCR, running about 7 to 11 cycles, was carried out with a sample-barcoded 5' primer and a J-beta primer mix. Each cDNA molecule, via a template-switch adaptor with 12 random nucleotides, was tagged. TCRdb analysed the 5' RACE reads with MiXCR anew, one entry per CDR3 protein. The sample includes roughly 1,300,000 distinct CDR3 sequences, approximately 59% of them seen just once. Sequences were obtained from blood. The sequence came from a man aged 18 to 30 in good health. This chain links TRBV29-1 with TRBJ2-1; 7 nucleotides agree with TRBD2. The CDR3 DNA follows: TGCAGCGTTGAAGGGCGGGAGCGATCCTACAATGAGCAGTTCTTC. Its translation: CSVEGRERSYNEQFF.